The 27 T cell receptor beta chains presented below share a single source sample, sequenced in a study of shared clonotypes between healthy human individuals. The assay was immunoSEQ multiplex PCR, and TCRdb's table has in-frame clones only and misses some. The table lists about 2 million clones, approximately 95% of them singletons. Sequencing input: naive CD4+ T cells sorted from blood. The subset was: CD45RA+ positively selected. The source of these receptors is a man younger than 30 in good health.

This rearrangement joins TRBV7-2 to TRBJ2-5; 8 nucleotides agree with TRBD2. V lost 5 bases, J lost 3 bases, and 2 bases stayed unmatched. The CDR3 covers 13 residues. Germline V gene lookup returns CDR1 SGHTA and CDR2 FQGNSA. DNA for the CDR3: TGTGCCAGCAGCCCCGGGGGGGAAGAGACCCAGTACTTC. Protein sequence: CASSPGGEETQYF.

The V and J genes are TRBV11-1 and TRBJ2-1; D might be TRBD1 (6 bases). Trimming removed 5 bases from V and 9 bases from J, with 20 bases in between. The CDR3 is made up of 15 amino acids. Germline loops: CDR1 SGHAT, CDR2 FQDESV (reference sequence). CDR3 amino acids: CASSQGTHGAGEQFF. The CDR3 DNA follows: TGTGCCAGCAGCCAGGGGACCCACGGGGCAGGTGAGCAGTTCTTC.

This clone was recorded a few times. This sequence joins TRBV10-3 and TRBJ1-6; D is possibly TRBD1 (6 bases). Germline V gives CDR1 ENHRY, CDR2 SYGVKD. The CDR3 covers 13 residues. The V end was cut by 7 bases, the J end by 4 bases, with 8 bases between. The CDR3, as DNA: TGTGCCATCACGGGACAATATAATTCACCCCTCCACTTT. It is translated as CAITGQYNSPLHF.

The chain couples TRBV4-1 to TRBJ1-1; D possibly corresponds to TRBD1 (5 bases). The CDR3 consists of 19 residues. The V and J ends lost 0 bases and 0 bases respectively, with 20 bases between them. Germline V gives CDR1 MGHRA, CDR2 YSYEKL. This CDR3 is CASSQDLIRAGRMNTEAFF. DNA for the CDR3: TGCGCCAGCAGCCAAGATCTTATTAGAGCGGGACGGATGAACACTGAAGCTTTCTTT.

The chain couples TRBV9 to TRBJ1-2; D unclear. Germline V CDR1 and CDR2: SGDLS, YYNGEE. The CDR3 is 14 residues long. V was clipped by 0 bases and J by 3 bases, with 9 bases between them. CDR3 protein: CASSVVKEDYGYTF. The CDR3 nucleotides are TGTGCCAGCAGCGTAGTAAAGGAGGACTATGGCTACACCTTC.

For this clone: Other nucleotide sequences in the sample specify the same CDR3. This chain joins TRBV30 and TRBJ2-5, with D perhaps matching TRBD2 (5 bases). Trimming pared 2 bases from V and 1 base from J, leaving 8 bases between. Germline V lookup: CDR1 GTSNPN, CDR2 SVGIG (reference sequence). CDR3 length equals 13 residues. The CDR3 bases are TGTGCCTGGAGTTCGGGGTTCCAAGAGACCCAGTACTTC. Protein sequence: CAWSSGFQETQYF.

This sequence joins TRBV6-6 and TRBJ2-7, with 13 bases matching TRBD2. Trimming removed 5 bases from V and 9 bases from J; junction bases left unmatched: 7. The CDR3 totals 14 residues. The germline V gene has CDR1 MNHNY and CDR2 SVGAGI (reference sequence). The CDR3 region has the DNA TGTGCCAGCAGTCGGACTAGCGGGGGACCACGGCAGTACTTC. Its translation: CASSRTSGGPRQYF.

V and J are TRBV30 and TRBJ1-1, with D tentatively TRBD1 (5 bases). This CDR3 comprises 15 residues. Trimming removed 7 bases from V and 5 bases from J, with 23 bases in between. Germline lookup yields CDR1 GTSNPN and CDR2 SVGIG (reference sequence). The CDR3 DNA follows: TGTGCCTCCACAAACCGGGACCCCCAAGGGACTGAAGCTTTCTTT. Amino acids: CASTNRDPQGTEAFF.

This chain connects TRBV9 to TRBJ2-1; no clear D gene. V lost 2 bases and J 1 base, leaving 13 bases between the germline ends. Germline loops: CDR1 SGDLS, CDR2 YYNGEE. The CDR3 runs 16 residues. CDR3 amino acids: CASSVLPTPSYNEQFF. CDR3 DNA sequence: TGTGCCAGCAGCGTTTTGCCAACCCCGTCCTACAATGAGCAGTTCTTC.

V gene TRBV4-3 combines with J gene TRBJ2-7; 11 bases line up with TRBD1. Germline loops: CDR1 LGHNA, CDR2 YSLEER. This CDR3 spans 16 amino acids. V shed 1 base and J 2 bases; nucleotides not matched to a gene: 4. The CDR3 DNA follows: TGCGCCAGCAGCCAAGTCGGGGGACAGGGGGCCTACGAGCAGTACTTC. This sequence encodes CASSQVGGQGAYEQYF.

This clone was recorded once. Here the CDR3 DNA reads TGTGCCAGCAGCCGTGGGGATCCGGTAGCAGAAAGCACAGATACGCAGTATTTT. It specifies CASSRGDPVAESTDTQYF. The V gene is TRBV7-9, the J gene TRBJ2-3; D unclear. Germline V gives CDR1 SEHNR, CDR2 FQNEAQ (reference sequence). Trimming removed 5 bases at V and 0 bases at J, with 21 bases between. CDR3 size: 18 residues.

CDR3: CASHSGGTGELFF. CDR3 coding DNA: TGTGCCAGCCACAGCGGCGGCACCGGGGAGCTGTTTTTT. The V call is TRBV30, the J call TRBJ2-2, with D possibly matching TRBD2 (5 bases). The CDR3 contains 13 residues. The V and J ends lost 8 bases and 4 bases respectively, with 14 bases between them. In germline, CDR1 is GTSNPN, CDR2 SVGIG (reference sequence).

This chain uses TRBV30 with TRBJ2-7; a weak D match, TRBD2 (5 bases). Trimming shortened V by 2 bases and J by 5 bases, and 7 bases separated the two germline ends. This CDR3 has 11 residues. Germline-derived CDR1 and CDR2 are GTSNPN and SVGIG (reference sequence). The CDR3 reads CAWSRGNEQYF. The CDR3 region has the DNA TGTGCCTGGAGTAGAGGGAACGAGCAGTACTTC.

This clone showed up just once. This rearrangement joins TRBV6-5 to TRBJ1-3; 8 bases map to TRBD1. The CDR3 sequence is 15 residues long. V lost 5 bases to trimming and J lost 4 bases; unmatched junction nucleotides: 7. Germline V lookup: CDR1 MNHEY, CDR2 SVGAGI. CDR3: CASSQTGGTGNTIYF. CDR3 nucleotide sequence: TGTGCCAGCAGTCAAACAGGGGGTACGGGAAACACCATATATTTT.

This chain links TRBV28 with TRBJ1-5, with a tentative D call TRBD1 (5 bases). This CDR3 spans 14 amino acids. Germline V gives CDR1 MDHEN, CDR2 SYDVKM. V lost 5 bases, J lost 2 bases, and 10 bases lay in between. DNA of the CDR3: TGTGCCAGCAGTAAGACAGTTGGCAATCAGCCCCAGCATTTT. Its protein product is CASSKTVGNQPQHF.

Note on this clone: Distinct nucleotide sequences in the sample also encode this CDR3. The genes are TRBV28 and TRBJ2-7; D is tentatively TRBD1 or TRBD2 (5 bases each). Looked up from germline, CDR1 is MDHEN and CDR2 is SYDVKM. The CDR3 spans 15 residues. The V end lost 4 bases, the J end lost 0 bases, and 13 bases lay between the germline ends. The DNA of the CDR3 is TGTGCCAGCAGTTCCACCGGGACGGGCTCCTACGAGCAGTACTTC. Translated, it gives CASSSTGTGSYEQYF.

The gene calls are TRBV28 and TRBJ1-6; a possible D gene is TRBD1 (5 bases). The V end lost 6 bases, the J end lost 10 bases, and 19 bases lay between the germline ends. Germline CDR1 reads MDHEN; CDR2 reads SYDVKM. CDR3 length: 15 residues. The CDR3 protein is CASSPDIRAGSPLHF. CDR3 DNA: TGTGCCAGCAGCCCCGATATCAGGGCTGGATCACCCCTCCACTTT.

Points on this clone: The sample carries other DNA sequences with the same CDR3. The chain couples TRBV5-1 to TRBJ2-5, with D perhaps matching TRBD2 (5 bases). V was cut by 0 bases and J by 0 bases, with 6 bases left in between. The CDR3 contains 14 residues. Germline values: CDR1 SGHRS, CDR2 YFSETQ. The CDR3 loop reads CASSLADYQETQYF. The CDR3 DNA reads TGCGCCAGCAGCTTGGCGGACTACCAAGAGACCCAGTACTTC. Full variable domain (missing parts from reference TRBV5-1 and TRBJ2-5): KAGVTQTPRYLIKTRGQQVTLSCSPISGHRSVSWYQQTPGQGLQFLFEYFSETQRNKGNFPGRFSGRQFSNSRSEMNVSTLELGDSALYLCASSLADYQETQYFGPGTRLLVL.

In regard to this clone: Other DNA variants within this sample encode the same CDR3. This rearrangement joins TRBV27 to TRBJ2-7; 11 bases fit TRBD1. The CDR3 consists of 14 residues. The germline V gene has CDR1 MNHEY and CDR2 SMNVEV (reference sequence). V lost 6 bases to trimming and J lost 4 bases; unmatched junction nucleotides: 5. The CDR3, as DNA: TGTGCCAGCAGCCGCGGACAGGGGGCATACGAGCAGTACTTC. Its protein is CASSRGQGAYEQYF.

The rearrangement uses TRBV29-1 and TRBJ1-1; D perhaps matches TRBD1 (5 bases). V was trimmed by 6 bases and J by 0 bases, leaving 11 bases between them. The CDR3 covers 13 residues. Germline values: CDR1 SQVTM, CDR2 ANQGSEA. Here the CDR3 DNA reads TGCAGCGTCAAACAGGTTTTGAACACTGAAGCTTTCTTT. It codes for CSVKQVLNTEAFF.

The table lists this clone with a few counts. This chain links TRBV6-1 with TRBJ2-3, with D uncertain. Germline V gene lookup returns CDR1 MNHNS and CDR2 SASEGT. The CDR3 loop spans 12 amino acids. The V end was cut by 2 bases, the J end by 9 bases, with 9 bases between. CDR3 amino acids: CASSEPRRTQYF. In DNA, the CDR3 is TGTGCCAGCAGTGAACCTCGCCGCACGCAGTATTTT.

The chain uses TRBV27 and TRBJ1-2, with D possibly TRBD1 on 5 matching bases. Germline V gene sequence: CDR1 MNHEY, CDR2 SMNVEV (reference sequence). Between the trimmed V and J ends, which lost 5 bases and 5 bases, there was a span of 9 bases. The CDR3 extends over 12 amino acids. The CDR3 here is CASSPGPYGYTF. DNA for the CDR3: TGTGCCAGCAGTCCGGGACCTTATGGCTACACCTTC.

This chain uses TRBV7-6 with TRBJ2-7, with 8 bases identical to TRBD1. Trimming took 5 bases from V and 1 from J; bases not matched to a gene: 4. Per germline, CDR1 SGHVS and CDR2 FNYEAQ. This CDR3 is built from 14 residues. CDR3 amino acids: CASSTGQGSYEQYF. CDR3 DNA sequence: TGTGCCAGCAGCACCGGACAGGGTTCCTACGAGCAGTACTTC.

This clone is a singleton in its sample. The V call is TRBV7-9, the J call TRBJ2-2, with D maybe TRBD2 (7 bases). From germline, CDR1 is SEHNR and CDR2 FQNEAQ (reference sequence). CDR3 size: 15 residues. V gave up 5 bases and J gave up 7 bases, with 17 bases separating them. The DNA of the CDR3 is TGTGCCAGCAGCCCTGGGGGGGGCTACGTCGGGGAGCTGTTTTTT. It translates to CASSPGGGYVGELFF.

The rearrangement joins TRBV15 to TRBJ1-3; D remains ambiguous. This CDR3 region has 17 residues. Germline loops: CDR1 LNHNV, CDR2 YYDKDF (reference sequence). V lost 0 bases and J 0 bases, leaving 12 bases between the germline ends. Here the CDR3 DNA reads TGTGCCACCAGCAGAGATCGGGGTCCTAACTCTGGAAACACCATATATTTT. This codes for CATSRDRGPNSGNTIYF.

The chain uses TRBV30 and TRBJ1-5; unclear D gene. In germline, CDR1 is GTSNPN, CDR2 SVGIG (reference sequence). This CDR3 has 13 residues. Trimming stripped 1 base from V and 4 bases from J, with 8 bases between. Here the CDR3 DNA reads TGTGCCTGGAGTGATGGGGTTAATCAGCCCCAGCATTTT. This gives the protein CAWSDGVNQPQHF.

V is TRBV10-3 and J is TRBJ1-3, with D maybe TRBD1 (5 bases). The germline gives CDR1 ENHRY, CDR2 SYGVKD. The CDR3 is 14 residues long. Trimming removed 8 bases at V and 2 bases at J, with 13 bases between. The CDR3 coding sequence is TGTGCCATCCGCCCGGCGGGGGCTGGAAACACCATATATTTT. Amino acid sequence: CAIRPAGAGNTIYF.